These T cell receptor beta chains were read from a single sample in a study of metastatic and nonmetastatic thyroid tumors. TCRdb reassembled clones from the PCR reads with MiXCR. The sample yields 21,000 or so clones, less than 15% seen once. Sequencing used blood. These receptor sequences come from a male donor with papillary thyroid cancer or a benign thyroid nodule (not recorded which). Some clones in this sample may be carry-over from other donors' samples. CDR3s include the opening cysteine and the closing phenylalanine or tryptophan. D genes are given only for firm matches. A clone size is listed for some rows: how often the clone was seen (once, few, many), or a class if it is expanded.

>16|TRBD1|TRBV5-1|TRBJ2-5|many
TGCGCCAGCAGCTTGGGGGGGACAGGGAGGCGAGAGACCCAGTACTTC
CASSLGGTGRRETQYF
>15|NA|TRBV6-1|TRBJ2-5|many
TGTGCCAGCAGTGAACACTTTGGTAGCAAAGAGACCCAGTACTTC
CASSEHFGSKETQYF
>16|TRBD2|TRBV18|TRBJ2-1|many
TGTGCCAGCTCGCCCCCTGGCGGGGGTTCCTACAATGAGCAGTTCTTC
CASSPPGGGSYNEQFF
>15|NA|TRBV27|TRBJ2-2|NA
TGTGCCAGCAGTTTAGGGATGGGAATTGGCGGGGAGCTGTTTTTT
CASSLGMGIGGELFF
>12|NA|TRBV24-1|TRBJ1-2|many
TGTGCCACCAGTGCAACGGCGGAGGGCTACACCTTC
CATSATAEGYTF
>16|NA|TRBV15|TRBJ1-2|NA
TGTGCCACCAGCAGGGACCCCGAAGGGTGGGCGGAGGGCTACACTTTC
CATSRDPEGWAEGYTF
>17|TRBD2|TRBV19|TRBJ2-2|many
TGTGCCAGTAGTAACGGGGGACTAGCGAGAAACACCGGGGAGCTGTTTTTT
CASSNGGLARNTGELFF
>13|NA|TRBV27|TRBJ1-5|many
TGTGCCAGCGGGGGGCGCAGCAATCAGCCCCAGCATTTT
CASGGRSNQPQHF
>13|NA|TRBV10-2|TRBJ2-7|NA
TGCGCCACCCGGACTATCAGCAACTACGAGCAGTACTTC
CATRTISNYEQYF
>15|NA|TRBV4-2|TRBJ2-5|many
TGTGCCAGCAGCCGCACCTTAGGGGGCCAAGAGACCCAGTACTTC
CASSRTLGGQETQYF
>16|TRBD2|TRBV3-1|TRBJ2-1|many
TGTGCCAGCAGCCCCAGACTAGCGGACTCCTACAATGAGCAGTTCTTC
CASSPRLADSYNEQFF
>14|TRBD1|TRBV6-2/TRBV6-3|TRBJ2-7|few
TGTGCCAGCAGCCCCGGACAGGGAGCCTACGAGCAGTACTTC
CASSPGQGAYEQYF
>14|NA|TRBV6-1|TRBJ1-2|few
TGTGCCAGCAGCCGGGACTTACTTAACTATGGCTACACCTTC
CASSRDLLNYGYTF
>13|NA|TRBV29-1|TRBJ2-3|many
TGCAGCGTTGAAAGTTATGGCACAGATACGCAGTATTTT
CSVESYGTDTQYF
>12|NA|TRBV6-1|TRBJ2-3|medium-sized
TGTGCCAGCAGTCAAGTAGGGGATACGCAGTATTTT
CASSQVGDTQYF
>13|NA|TRBV30|TRBJ1-2|NA
TGTGCCTGGAGTGGTGGTCCCCCCTATGGCTACACCTTC
CAWSGGPPYGYTF
>15|NA|TRBV5-1|TRBJ1-1|many
TGCGCCAGCAGCTCCCGGGACCGATTGAACACTGAAGCTTTCTTT
CASSSRDRLNTEAFF
>11|NA|TRBV3-1|TRBJ2-7|many
TGTGCCAGCAGCCGGGCGGGCGAGCAGTACTTC
CASSRAGEQYF
>13|NA|TRBV6-1|TRBJ1-5|medium-sized
TGTGCCAGCAGTGAGCAGGGGAATCAGCCCCAGCATTTT
CASSEQGNQPQHF
>14|NA|TRBV6-1|TRBJ2-7|medium-sized
TGTGCCAGCCGGCGGACCAGGGCTTTGAACGAGCAGTACTTC
CASRRTRALNEQYF
>13|NA|TRBV10-1|TRBJ2-2|many
TGCGCCAGCAGTGCCAGCAAGGCCGGGGAGCTGTTTTTT
CASSASKAGELFF
>14|NA|TRBV28|TRBJ2-7|few
TGTGCCAGCAGTTTAGGTGACCGAGCCTACGAGCAGTACTTC
CASSLGDRAYEQYF
>14|NA|TRBV6-2/TRBV6-3|TRBJ1-1|few
TGTGCCAGCACAAGCGGAGGGGGGGACTCTGAAGCTTTCTTT
CASTSGGGDSEAFF
>14|NA|TRBV20-1|TRBJ2-7|many
TGCAGTGCAAAACCCCGATACCTCTCCTACGAGCAGTACTTC
CSAKPRYLSYEQYF
>14|NA|TRBV6-4|TRBJ2-2|few
TGTGCCAGCAGTGAGACAGCGAGGGCCGGGGAGCTGTTTTTT
CASSETARAGELFF
>15|TRBD1|TRBV19|TRBJ1-5|many
TGTGCCAGTAGTATTGTTTGGGGACAGCGTCAGCCCCAGCATTTT
CASSIVWGQRQPQHF
>14|NA|TRBV3-1|TRBJ1-1|many
TGTGCCAGCAGCCAAGGGGGACCGAACACTGAAGCTTTCTTT
CASSQGGPNTEAFF